The 15 T cell receptor beta chains below were found in one sample sequenced in a study of T cells in Graves' hyperthyroidism and ophthalmopathy. RNA transcripts were the template for amplifying TCR beta CDR3 regions. The study used the HTBI primer set for a first-round RT-PCR of the TCR CDR3. TCRdb ran MiXCR on the multiplex PCR reads and lists one entry per CDR3 protein. The top ten hold roughly a third of the sample, which has approximately 600,000 distinct CDR3 sequences, around 21% seen once. The sample taken for sequencing was blood. Receptors were obtained from a man younger than 45 with Graves' ophthalmopathy.

Concerning this clonotype: A much bigger clone sits one base away, suggesting this may be a read error. The J gene is TRBJ1-1, the V gene TRBV3-1; 7 nucleotides line up with TRBD1. V lost 4 bases, J lost 5 bases, and 7 bases stayed unmatched. The length of the CDR3 is 14 residues. Germline V gene sequence: CDR1 LGHDT, CDR2 YNNKEL (reference sequence). This CDR3 reads CASSLLTGETEAFF. Here the CDR3 DNA reads TGTGCCAGCAGCCTTCTTACAGGGGAGACTGAAGCTTTCTTT.

The J gene is TRBJ2-1, the V gene TRBV7-6; D is perhaps TRBD1 (5 bases). CDR1 is SGHVS, CDR2 FNYEAQ, per germline. Trimming removed 5 bases from V and 6 bases from J, with 20 bases in between. The CDR3 extends over 16 amino acids. The CDR3 region is CASSLRAQGWGNEQFF. The CDR3 region has the DNA TGTGCCAGCAGCCTAAGGGCTCAGGGATGGGGCAATGAGCAGTTCTTC.

This clonotype was counted many times. In DNA form, the CDR3 reads TGCAGTGCTAGAGATAAGGAAACTAGCGGATACAATGAGCAGTTCTTC. Amino acids: CSARDKETSGYNEQFF. The chain uses TRBV20-1 and TRBJ2-1, with 8 positions matching TRBD2. The CDR3 is 16 amino acids. Germline assignment: CDR1 DFQATT and CDR2 SNEGSKA (reference sequence). J was trimmed by 4 bases and V by 0 bases; bases with no gene match: 8.

The CDR3 nucleotides read TGCGCCAGCAGCCAAGGACAGGTCCAAGAGACCCAGTACTTC. Protein product: CASSQGQVQETQYF. V gene TRBV4-1 combines with J gene TRBJ2-5; D is perhaps TRBD1 (6 bases). V dropped 1 base and J dropped 1 base, with 7 bases sitting between them. The germline CDR1 and CDR2 sequences are MGHRA and YSYEKL. The CDR3 consists of 14 residues.

About this clonotype: A single base separates this from a much larger clone, so it may be a read error. This chain joins TRBV18 and TRBJ2-5; D remains ambiguous. From germline, CDR1 is KGHSH and CDR2 LQKENI. This CDR3 has 14 residues. The CDR3 DNA follows: TGTGCCGGCTCACCAGGCGTGGTGCAAGAGACCCAGTACTTC. Residues: CAGSPGVVQETQYF.

This chain joins TRBV9 and TRBJ2-1; 12 nucleotides agree with TRBD2. This CDR3 is built from 15 residues. Germline V lookup: CDR1 SGDLS, CDR2 YYNGEE. V was clipped by 3 bases and J by 6 bases; unmatched bases: 4. The CDR3 DNA is TGTGCCAGCAGCGACCCTAGCGGGAGGGGCAATGAGCAGTTCTTC. Translating gives CASSDPSGRGNEQFF.

In its sample, this clonotype was seen a few times. The chain has TRBV6-1 and TRBJ1-5; 7 bases map to TRBD1. CDR1 is MNHNS, CDR2 SASEGT, per germline. This CDR3 contains 18 residues. After removal of 5 bases from V and 2 bases from J, the junction contained 15 bases not matched to a gene. CDR3 bases: TGTGCCAGCAGTTCACCCGGGACAGCGTTGTGGGGCAATCAGCCCCAGCATTTT. Its protein product is CASSSPGTALWGNQPQHF.

V and J are TRBV18 and TRBJ1-1; 9 bases align to TRBD1. Germline V gene sequence: CDR1 KGHSH, CDR2 LQKENI. V was pared by 3 bases and J by 0 bases, with 2 bases of the junction left unmatched. This CDR3 is built from 15 residues. The CDR3 nucleotides are TGTGCCAGCTCACCCGGGACAGGGATGAACACTGAAGCTTTCTTT. Translated: CASSPGTGMNTEAFF.

This clonotype was detected ten times or more. The chain uses TRBV11-2 and TRBJ1-3; tentative D call: TRBD1 (5 bases). Germline V CDR1 and CDR2: SGHAT, FQNNGV. V dropped 1 base and J dropped 4 bases, with 11 bases sitting between them. CDR3 length: 15 residues. The CDR3 spells CASSLGRGAGNTIYF. The DNA for the CDR3 is TGTGCCAGCAGCTTAGGTCGAGGGGCCGGAAACACCATATATTTT.

Ten or more counts support this clonotype. The V call is TRBV30, the J call TRBJ2-1, with TRBD2 matching 10 bases. The V gene end was trimmed by 3 bases and the J gene end by 8 bases; junction bases not matched to a gene: 7. In germline, CDR1 is GTSNPN, CDR2 SVGIG (reference sequence). The CDR3 runs to 14 residues. The CDR3 nucleotides read TGTGCCTGGAGAGGGGCTAGCGGGAGCTATGAGCAGTTCTTC. Translation gives CAWRGASGSYEQFF.

The sample holds many counts of this clonotype. V gene TRBV2 combines with J gene TRBJ2-7; 7 nucleotides align to TRBD1. Unmatched junction bases numbered 8, after V lost 7 bases and J lost 5 bases. Germline lookup yields CDR1 SNHLY and CDR2 FYNNEI. The CDR3 covers 13 residues. Here the CDR3 reads CASTVTGTHEQYF. CDR3 nucleotide sequence: TGTGCCAGCACTGTGACAGGGACCCACGAGCAGTACTTC.

V is TRBV5-8 and J is TRBJ2-1, with TRBD1 matching over 8 bases. The CDR3 is 12 amino acids. J was trimmed by 9 bases and V by 7 bases; bases with no gene match: 6. Germline V CDR1 and CDR2: SGHTS, YDEGEE. The CDR3 DNA is TGTGCCAGCTTGGGACAGGCGAGTGAGCAGTTCTTC. Translated, it gives CASLGQASEQFF.

This clonotype turned up a few times. This may be a read error, as it is one base from a much larger clone. The chain couples TRBV5-1 to TRBJ2-1; 8 nucleotides agree with TRBD1. This CDR3 region has 14 residues. CDR1 and CDR2 (germline): SGHRS, YFSETQ. The CDR3 loop is CASRTAGGFYEQLF. CDR3 coding DNA: TGCGCCAGCAGGACTGCAGGGGGCTTCTATGAGCAGCTCTTC.

The sample holds a few counts of this clonotype. V is TRBV9 and J is TRBJ1-1, with TRBD1 matching 9 bases. Per germline, CDR1 SGDLS and CDR2 YYNGEE. The CDR3 consists of 15 residues. J was trimmed by 1 base and V by 3 bases; bases with no gene match: 4. CDR3 protein: CASSEGGQGNTEAFF. The DNA for the CDR3 is TGTGCCAGCAGCGAGGGGGGACAGGGGAACACTGAAGCTTTCTTT.

J is TRBJ1-2 and V is TRBV28; the D gene is possibly TRBD1 (6 bases). Germline V gives CDR1 MDHEN, CDR2 SYDVKM. There are 16 residues in the CDR3. V was pared by 4 bases and J by 8 bases, with 23 bases between. The CDR3 DNA reads as TGTGCCAGCAGTTCCTCATGGGGGGCCGATCCAGGGGGCTACACCTTC. It is translated as CASSSSWGADPGGYTF.